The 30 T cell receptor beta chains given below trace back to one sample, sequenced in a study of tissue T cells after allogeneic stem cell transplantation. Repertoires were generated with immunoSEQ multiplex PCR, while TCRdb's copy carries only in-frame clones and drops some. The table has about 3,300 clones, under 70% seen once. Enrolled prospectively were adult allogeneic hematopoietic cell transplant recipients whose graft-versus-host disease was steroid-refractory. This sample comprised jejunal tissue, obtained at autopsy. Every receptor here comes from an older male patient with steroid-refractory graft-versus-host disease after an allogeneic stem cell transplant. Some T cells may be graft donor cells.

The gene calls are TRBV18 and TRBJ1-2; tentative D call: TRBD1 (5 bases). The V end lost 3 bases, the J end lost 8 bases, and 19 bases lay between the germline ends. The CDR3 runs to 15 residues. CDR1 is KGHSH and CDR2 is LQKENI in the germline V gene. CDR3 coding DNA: TGTGCCAGCTCACCGCGGACACAATTCTGGGAGGGCTACACCTTC. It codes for CASSPRTQFWEGYTF.

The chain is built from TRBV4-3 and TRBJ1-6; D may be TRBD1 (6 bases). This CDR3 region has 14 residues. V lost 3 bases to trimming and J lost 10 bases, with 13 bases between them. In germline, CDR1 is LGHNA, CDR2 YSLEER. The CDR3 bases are TGCGCCAGCAGCCAGGGACATGGAGGGTCACCCCTCCACTTT. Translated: CASSQGHGGSPLHF.

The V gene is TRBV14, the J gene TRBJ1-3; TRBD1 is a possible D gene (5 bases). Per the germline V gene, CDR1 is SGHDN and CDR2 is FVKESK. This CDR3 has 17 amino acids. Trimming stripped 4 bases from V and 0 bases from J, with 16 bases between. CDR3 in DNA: TGTGCCAGCAGCCCCCCCTATGCAGGGCCCTCTGGAAACACCATATATTTT. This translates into CASSPPYAGPSGNTIYF.

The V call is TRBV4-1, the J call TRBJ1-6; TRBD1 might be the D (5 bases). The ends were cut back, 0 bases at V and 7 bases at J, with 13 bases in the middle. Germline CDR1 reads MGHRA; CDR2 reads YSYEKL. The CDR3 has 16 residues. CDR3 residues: CASSQEEGYPNSPLHF. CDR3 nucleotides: TGCGCCAGCAGCCAAGAGGAGGGGTATCCCAATTCACCCCTCCACTTT.

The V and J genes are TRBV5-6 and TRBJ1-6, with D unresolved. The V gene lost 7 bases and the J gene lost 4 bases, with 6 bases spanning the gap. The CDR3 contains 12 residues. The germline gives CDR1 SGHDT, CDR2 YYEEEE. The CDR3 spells CASRTYNSPLHF. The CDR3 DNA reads TGTGCCAGCCGAACTTATAATTCACCCCTCCACTTT.

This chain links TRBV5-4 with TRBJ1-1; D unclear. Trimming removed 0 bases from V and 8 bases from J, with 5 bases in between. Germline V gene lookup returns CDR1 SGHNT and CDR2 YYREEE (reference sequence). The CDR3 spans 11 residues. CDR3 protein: CASSLDEEAFF. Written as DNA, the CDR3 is TGTGCCAGCAGCTTGGACGAAGAAGCTTTCTTT.

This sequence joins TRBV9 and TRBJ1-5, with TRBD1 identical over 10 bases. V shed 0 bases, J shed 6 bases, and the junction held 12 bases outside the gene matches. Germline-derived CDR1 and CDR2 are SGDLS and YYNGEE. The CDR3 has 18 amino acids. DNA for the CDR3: TGTGCCAGCAGCGTAGGGGATAGTGGGACAGGGGTGGTTCAGCCCCAGCATTTT. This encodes CASSVGDSGTGVVQPQHF.

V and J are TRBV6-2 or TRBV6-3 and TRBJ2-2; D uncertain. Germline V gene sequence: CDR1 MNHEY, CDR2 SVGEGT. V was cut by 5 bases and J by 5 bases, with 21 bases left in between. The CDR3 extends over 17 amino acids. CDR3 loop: CASSDRGVGLFTGELFF. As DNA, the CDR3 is TGTGCCAGCAGTGACCGCGGAGTGGGTCTTTTTACCGGGGAGCTGTTTTTT.

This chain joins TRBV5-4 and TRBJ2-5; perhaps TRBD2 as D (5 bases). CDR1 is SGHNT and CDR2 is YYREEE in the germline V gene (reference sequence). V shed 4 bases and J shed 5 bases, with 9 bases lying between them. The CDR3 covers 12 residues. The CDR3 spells CASSAGGETQYF. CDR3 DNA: TGTGCCAGCAGCGCCGGCGGGGAGACCCAGTACTTC.

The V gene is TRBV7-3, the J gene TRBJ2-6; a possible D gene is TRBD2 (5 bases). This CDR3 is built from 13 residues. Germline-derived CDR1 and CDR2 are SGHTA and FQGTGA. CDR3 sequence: CASSGPGANVLTF. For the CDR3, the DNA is TGTGCTTCGAGCGGTCCTGGGGCCAACGTCCTGACTTTC.

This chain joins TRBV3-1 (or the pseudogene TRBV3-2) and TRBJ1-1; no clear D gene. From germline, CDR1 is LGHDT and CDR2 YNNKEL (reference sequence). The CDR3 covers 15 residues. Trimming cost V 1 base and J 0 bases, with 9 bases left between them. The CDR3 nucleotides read TGTGCCAGCAGCCAAGGGACGGCGATGAACACTGAAGCTTTCTTT. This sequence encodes CASSQGTAMNTEAFF.

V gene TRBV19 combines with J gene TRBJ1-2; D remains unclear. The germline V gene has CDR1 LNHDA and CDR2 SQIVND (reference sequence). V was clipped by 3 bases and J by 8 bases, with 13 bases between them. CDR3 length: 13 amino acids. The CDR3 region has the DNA TGTGCCAGTAGTATTCTTCAGGTTGGCGGCTACACCTTC. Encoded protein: CASSILQVGGYTF.

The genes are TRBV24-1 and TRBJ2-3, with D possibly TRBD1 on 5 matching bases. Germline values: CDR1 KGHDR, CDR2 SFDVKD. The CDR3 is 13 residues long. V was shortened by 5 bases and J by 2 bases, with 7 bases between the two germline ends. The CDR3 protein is CATSAGLTDTQYF. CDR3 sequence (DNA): TGTGCCACCAGTGCAGGGCTCACAGATACGCAGTATTTT.

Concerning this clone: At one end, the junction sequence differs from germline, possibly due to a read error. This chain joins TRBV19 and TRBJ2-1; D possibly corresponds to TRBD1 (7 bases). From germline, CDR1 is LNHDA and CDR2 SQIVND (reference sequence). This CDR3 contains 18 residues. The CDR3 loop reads CASREGAGEEGSYSEQFF. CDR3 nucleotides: TGTGCCAGTAGGGAGGGGGCAGGGGAGGAAGGATCCTACAGTGAGCAGTTCTTC.

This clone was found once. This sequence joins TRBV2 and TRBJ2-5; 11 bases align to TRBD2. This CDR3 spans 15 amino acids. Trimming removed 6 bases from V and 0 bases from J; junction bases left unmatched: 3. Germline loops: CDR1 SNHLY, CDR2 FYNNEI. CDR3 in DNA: TGTGCCAGCAGATTAGCGGGGGGGTACCAAGAGACCCAGTACTTC. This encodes CASRLAGGYQETQYF.

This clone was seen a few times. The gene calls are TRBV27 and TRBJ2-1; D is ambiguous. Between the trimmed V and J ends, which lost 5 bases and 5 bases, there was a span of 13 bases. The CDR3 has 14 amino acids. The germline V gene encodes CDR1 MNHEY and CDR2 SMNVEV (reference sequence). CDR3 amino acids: CASSQDRNDNEQFF. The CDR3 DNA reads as TGTGCCAGCAGTCAGGACCGGAATGACAATGAGCAGTTCTTC.

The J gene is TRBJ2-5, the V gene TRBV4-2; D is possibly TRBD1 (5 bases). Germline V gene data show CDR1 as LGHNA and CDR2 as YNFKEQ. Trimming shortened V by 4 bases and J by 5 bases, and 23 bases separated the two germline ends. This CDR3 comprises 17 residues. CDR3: CASSPKGKGAARETQYF. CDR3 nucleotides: TGTGCCAGCAGCCCCAAAGGGAAAGGGGCGGCGCGGGAGACCCAGTACTTC.

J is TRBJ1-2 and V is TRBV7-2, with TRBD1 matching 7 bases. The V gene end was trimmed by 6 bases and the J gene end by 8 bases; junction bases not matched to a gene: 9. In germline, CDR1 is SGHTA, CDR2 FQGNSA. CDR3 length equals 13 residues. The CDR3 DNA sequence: TGTGCCAGCAGGCCGGGACAGTGGAGCGGCTACACCTTC. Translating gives CASRPGQWSGYTF.

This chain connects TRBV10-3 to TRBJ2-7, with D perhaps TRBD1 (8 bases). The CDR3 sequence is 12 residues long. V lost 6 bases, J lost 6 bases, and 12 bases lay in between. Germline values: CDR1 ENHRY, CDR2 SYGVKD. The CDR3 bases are TGTGCCATCAGGGACAGGGAGGGCGAGCAGTACTTC. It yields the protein CAIRDREGEQYF.

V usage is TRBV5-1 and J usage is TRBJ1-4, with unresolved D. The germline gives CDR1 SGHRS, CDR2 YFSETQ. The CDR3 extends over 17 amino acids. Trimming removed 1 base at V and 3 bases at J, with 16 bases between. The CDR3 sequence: CASSLLPVVAANEKLFF. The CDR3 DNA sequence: TGCGCCAGCAGCTTGCTCCCAGTAGTGGCTGCTAATGAAAAACTGTTTTTT.

This CDR3 reads CASSLAASGGNEQFF. The CDR3 region has the DNA TGTGCCAGCAGCTTAGCGGCTAGCGGGGGGAATGAGCAGTTCTTC. The chain links TRBV7-9 to TRBJ2-1, with TRBD2 identical over 11 bases. The CDR3 length is 15 residues. Looked up from germline, CDR1 is SEHNR and CDR2 is FQNEAQ (reference sequence). With 0 bases clipped from V and 7 bases from J, the junction kept 2 bases outside the gene matches.

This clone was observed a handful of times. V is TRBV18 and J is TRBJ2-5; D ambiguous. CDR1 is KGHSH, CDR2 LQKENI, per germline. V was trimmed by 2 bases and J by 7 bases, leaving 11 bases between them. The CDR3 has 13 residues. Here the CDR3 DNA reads TGTGCCAGCTCACCAAACACGGGTGGGACCCAGTACTTC. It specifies CASSPNTGGTQYF.

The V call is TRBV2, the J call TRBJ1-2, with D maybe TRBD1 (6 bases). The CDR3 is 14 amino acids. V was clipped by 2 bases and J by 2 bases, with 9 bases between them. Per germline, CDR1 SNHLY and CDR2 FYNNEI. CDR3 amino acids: CASSERTENYGYTF. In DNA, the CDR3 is TGTGCCAGCAGTGAACGGACAGAGAACTATGGCTACACCTTC.

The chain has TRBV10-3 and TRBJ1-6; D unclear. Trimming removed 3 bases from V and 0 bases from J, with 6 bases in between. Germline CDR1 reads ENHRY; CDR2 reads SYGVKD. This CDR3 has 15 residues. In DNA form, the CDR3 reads TGTGCCATCAGTGAAACGTCCTCCTATAATTCACCCCTCCACTTT. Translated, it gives CAISETSSYNSPLHF.

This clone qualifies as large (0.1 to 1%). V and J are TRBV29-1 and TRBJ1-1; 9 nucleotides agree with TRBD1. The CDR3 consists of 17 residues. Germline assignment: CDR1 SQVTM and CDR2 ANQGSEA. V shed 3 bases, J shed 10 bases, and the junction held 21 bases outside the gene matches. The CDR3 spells CSVEIIRDRAKSVGAFF. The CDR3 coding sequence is TGCAGCGTTGAGATAATCCGGGACAGGGCAAAAAGTGTTGGAGCTTTCTTT.

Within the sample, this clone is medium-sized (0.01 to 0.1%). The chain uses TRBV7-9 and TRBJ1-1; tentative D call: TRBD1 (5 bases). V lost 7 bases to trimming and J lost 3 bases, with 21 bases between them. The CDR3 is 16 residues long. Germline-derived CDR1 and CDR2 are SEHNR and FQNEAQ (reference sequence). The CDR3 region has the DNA TGTGCCAGCACCTCGTCCGGGGCCCTTGGGGACACTGAAGCTTTCTTT. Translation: CASTSSGALGDTEAFF.

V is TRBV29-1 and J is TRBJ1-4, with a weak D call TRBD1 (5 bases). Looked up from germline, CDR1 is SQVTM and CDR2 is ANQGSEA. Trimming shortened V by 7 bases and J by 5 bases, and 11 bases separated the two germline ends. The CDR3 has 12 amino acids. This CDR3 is CSAGGGNEKLFF. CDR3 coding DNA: TGCAGCGCCGGGGGTGGCAATGAAAAACTGTTTTTT.

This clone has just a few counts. The CDR3: CASSESSPLHF. In DNA, the CDR3 is TGTGCCAGCAGTGAAAGTTCACCCCTCCACTTT. The chain links TRBV2 to TRBJ1-6; D not certain. This CDR3 region has 11 residues. The V gene's germline CDR1 is SNHLY and CDR2 FYNNEI. V gave up 2 bases and J gave up 9 bases, with 2 bases separating them.

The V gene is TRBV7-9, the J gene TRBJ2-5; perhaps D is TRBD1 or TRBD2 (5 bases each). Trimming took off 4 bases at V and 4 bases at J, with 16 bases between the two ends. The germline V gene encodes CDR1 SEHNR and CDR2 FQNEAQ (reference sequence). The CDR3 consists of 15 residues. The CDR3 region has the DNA TGTGCCAGCAGCTCATCTTGGGGACGGTTAGAGACCCAGTACTTC. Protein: CASSSSWGRLETQYF. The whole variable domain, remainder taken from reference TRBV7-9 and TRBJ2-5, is DTGVSQNPRHKITKRGQNVTFRCDPISEHNRLYWYRQTLGQGPEFLTYFQNEAQLEKSRLLSDRFSAERPKGSFSTLEIQRTEQGDSAMYLCASSSSWGRLETQYFGPGTRLLVL.

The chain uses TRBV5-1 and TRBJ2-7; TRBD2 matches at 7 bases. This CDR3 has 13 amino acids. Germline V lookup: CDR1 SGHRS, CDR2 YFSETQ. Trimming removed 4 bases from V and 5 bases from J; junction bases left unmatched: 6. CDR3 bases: TGCGCCAGCAGCCCTCTGGGGGGGAACGAGCAGTACTTC. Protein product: CASSPLGGNEQYF.